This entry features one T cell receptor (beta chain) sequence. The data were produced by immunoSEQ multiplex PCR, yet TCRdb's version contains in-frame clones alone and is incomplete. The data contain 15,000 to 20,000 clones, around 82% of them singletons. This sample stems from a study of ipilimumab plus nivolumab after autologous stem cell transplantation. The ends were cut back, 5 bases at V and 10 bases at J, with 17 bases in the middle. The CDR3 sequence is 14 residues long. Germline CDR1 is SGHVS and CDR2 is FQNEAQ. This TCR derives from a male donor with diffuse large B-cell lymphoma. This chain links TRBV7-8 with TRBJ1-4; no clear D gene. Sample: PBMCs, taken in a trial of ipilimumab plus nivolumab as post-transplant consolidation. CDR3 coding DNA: TGTGCCAGCAGCCGCGGGAGCGGGGAGGGAAAACTGTTTTTT. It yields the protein CASSRGSGEGKLFF.